Listed below are T cell receptor beta chains from one sample, sequenced in a study of CD8 T cells in ankylosing spondylitis. A single record per CDR3 protein comes from TCRdb applying MiXCR to the 5' RACE reads. The sample lists around 300,000 distinct CDR3 sequences; 11% were seen once. The sample taken for sequencing was blood, either unsorted or a sorted T cell fraction (not recorded which). These receptors came from a female donor with ankylosing spondylitis or in good health (not recorded which). Each CDR3 is given with its conserved first and last residue. Fields, in order: clone size, V gene, D gene, J gene, CDR3 protein, CDR3 DNA. The D gene is left open where the match is weak. A row's size may be missing; if present it is once, few, many or a size class.

>.|TRBV20-1|.|TRBJ2-1
CSASGDTYNEQFF
TGCAGTGCCTCAGGGGATACCTACAATGAGCAGTTCTTC
>.|TRBV7-2|TRBD2|TRBJ2-3
CASSFPSGGTDTQYF
TGTGCCAGCAGCTTTCCTAGCGGAGGGACAGATACGCAGTATTTT
>many|TRBV20-1|.|TRBJ2-6
CSASPSGANVLTF
TGCAGTGCTAGCCCCTCTGGGGCCAACGTCCTGACTTTC
>many|TRBV20-1|TRBD1|TRBJ1-2
CSADGTGDAGYTF
TGCAGTGCTGACGGGACAGGGGATGCTGGCTACACCTTC
>many|TRBV27|.|TRBJ2-3
CASRGMRYADTQYF
TGTGCCAGCAGAGGGATGAGGTATGCAGATACGCAGTATTTT
>.|TRBV2|.|TRBJ2-5
CASTTGRRETQYF
TGTGCCAGCACCACAGGGCGGCGGGAGACCCAGTACTTC
>many|TRBV20-1|TRBD1|TRBJ1-2
CSASTGGNYGYTF
TGCAGTGCTAGCACAGGGGGCAACTATGGCTACACCTTC
>.|TRBV24-1|.|TRBJ1-5
CATSDHRRVDQPQHF
TGTGCCACCAGTGATCATCGGAGAGTCGATCAGCCCCAGCATTTT
>many|TRBV19|TRBD1|TRBJ2-2
CASSIWTGETGELFF
TGTGCCAGTAGTATATGGACAGGGGAGACCGGGGAGCTGTTTTTT
>.|TRBV5-1|.|TRBJ1-2
CASSLGDRTNYGYTF
TGCGCCAGCAGCTTGGGGGACCGGACTAACTATGGCTACACCTTC
>many|TRBV20-1|TRBD1|TRBJ1-1
CSARKQGARTEAFF
TGCAGTGCTAGAAAACAGGGGGCTCGGACTGAAGCTTTCTTT
>many|TRBV7-9|.|TRBJ1-2
CASSLQAYGYTF
TGTGCCAGCAGCTTACAGGCCTATGGCTACACCTTC
>many|TRBV9|.|TRBJ2-1
CASSLLNGLYNEQFF
TGTGCCAGCAGCCTTCTGAACGGACTCTACAATGAGCAGTTCTTC
>many|TRBV7-9|.|TRBJ1-1
CASSPTRQTEAFF
TGTGCCAGCAGCCCGACACGGCAGACTGAAGCTTTCTTT
>many|TRBV7-9|TRBD1|TRBJ1-2
CASSLGQGFYGYTF
TGTGCCAGCAGCTTGGGACAGGGCTTCTATGGCTACACCTTC
>many|TRBV6-1|TRBD2|TRBJ2-3
CASSEAGGRTDTQYF
TGTGCCAGCTCTGAAGCGGGGGGGCGTACAGATACGCAGTATTTT
>many|TRBV20-1|TRBD2|TRBJ2-1
CSATSGRANEQFF
TGCAGTGCGACTAGCGGGAGAGCCAATGAGCAGTTCTTC
>many|TRBV12-3/TRBV12-4|TRBD2|TRBJ2-1
CASSPTSGSNEQFF
TGTGCCAGCAGTCCGACTAGCGGCTCTAATGAGCAGTTCTTC
>many|TRBV5-1|.|TRBJ2-1
CASSLTGSSGGYNEQFF
TGCGCCAGCAGCTTGACAGGGAGCTCGGGCGGGTACAATGAGCAGTTCTTC
>few|TRBV15|.|TRBJ2-4
CATSREGNIQYF
TGTGCCACCAGCAGGGAGGGGAACATTCAGTACTTC
>.|TRBV20-1|.|TRBJ1-5
CSASVEGSNFQPQHF
TGCAGTGCTAGCGTGGAGGGGTCTAATTTTCAGCCCCAGCATTTT
>many|TRBV20-1|.|TRBJ2-1
CSARGSYNEQFF
TGCAGTGCTAGAGGATCCTACAATGAGCAGTTCTTC
>.|TRBV12-3/TRBV12-4|.|TRBJ2-1
CASRLGVSYNEQFF
TGTGCCAGCCGGCTGGGGGTGTCCTACAATGAGCAGTTCTTC
>few|TRBV29-1|TRBD1|TRBJ1-5
CSAGQGDQPQHF
TGCAGCGCTGGACAGGGAGACCAGCCCCAGCATTTT
>many|TRBV6-1|TRBD1|TRBJ2-1
CASRRGVTGTVEFF
TGTGCCAGCAGGAGAGGAGTTACCGGGACAGTTGAGTTCTTC
>.|TRBV11-2|.|TRBJ1-2
CASSLNHVGRGKAF
TGTGCCAGCAGCTTAAATCATGTGGGGAGAGGGAAAGCCTTC
>many|TRBV7-8|.|TRBJ2-1
CASSRDPREQFF
TGTGCCAGCAGCCGGGACCCGAGGGAGCAGTTCTTC
>.|TRBV7-2|.|TRBJ1-3
CASSASRGSPGNTIYF
TGTGCCAGCAGCGCCTCGCGGGGCTCCCCTGGAAACACCATATATTTT
>many|TRBV20-1|.|TRBJ2-7
CSATTLGKQYF
TGCAGTGCTACGACGCTGGGGAAGCAGTACTTC
>.|TRBV6-1|TRBD2|TRBJ2-1
CASSEPPSGSSYNEQFF
TGTGCCAGCAGTGAACCTCCTAGCGGGAGCTCCTACAATGAGCAGTTCTTC
>.|TRBV20-1|TRBD2|TRBJ2-1
CSARVLGGSFSYNEQFF
TGCAGTGCTAGAGTTCTCGGCGGGAGCTTCTCCTACAATGAGCAGTTCTTC
>many|TRBV7-2|TRBD2|TRBJ2-5
CASSLVGTSAETQYF
TGTGCCAGCAGCTTAGTGGGGACTAGCGCTGAGACCCAGTACTTC
>once|TRBV7-9|.|TRBJ2-2
CASTPGRVWTGELFF
TGTGCCAGCACCCCTGGCAGGGTTTGGACCGGGGAGCTGTTTTTT
>many|TRBV20-1|.|TRBJ2-5
CSAPDPRTSRTQYF
TGCAGTGCTCCCGACCCTCGGACCTCGCGGACCCAGTACTTC
>many|TRBV5-5|TRBD1|TRBJ2-6
CASSRGTAGANVLTF
TGTGCCAGCAGCAGAGGGACAGCTGGGGCCAACGTCCTGACTTTC
>many|TRBV18|.|TRBJ2-2
CASSPLPATTGRSTNTGELFF
TGTGCCAGCTCACCACTCCCGGCGACCACGGGGCGGTCCACGAACACCGGGGAGCTGTTTTTT
>many|TRBV29-1|.|TRBJ1-3
CSVDLTGSGNTIYF
TGCAGCGTTGACTTGACAGGATCTGGAAACACCATATATTTT
>few|TRBV11-2|.|TRBJ2-7
CASSYREGSEQYF
TGTGCCAGCAGCTACAGGGAGGGGAGTGAGCAGTACTTC
>many|TRBV12-3/TRBV12-4|.|TRBJ2-2
CASSSRQFTGELFF
TGTGCCAGCAGTTCCCGGCAGTTCACCGGGGAGCTGTTTTTT
>.|TRBV4-2|.|TRBJ1-1
CASSQDGNTEAFF
TGTGCCAGCAGCCAAGACGGGAACACTGAAGCTTTCTTT
>many|TRBV20-1|TRBD1|TRBJ1-5
CSAREGTDRNQPQHF
TGCAGTGCTAGAGAGGGGACAGATCGCAATCAGCCCCAGCATTTT
>many|TRBV20-1|.|TRBJ2-6
CSAREPGTSGANVLTF
TGCAGTGCTAGAGAACCAGGAACCTCTGGGGCCAACGTCCTGACTTTC
>many|TRBV20-1|.|TRBJ1-5
CSARGYRVGNQPQHF
TGCAGTGCTAGAGGATACAGGGTCGGCAATCAGCCCCAGCATTTT
>many|TRBV5-1|.|TRBJ2-5
CASSLELQETQYF
TGCGCCAGCAGCTTGGAGCTTCAAGAGACCCAGTACTTC
>few|TRBV20-1|.|TRBJ1-5
CSAGLTGSNQPQHF
TGCAGTGCAGGATTAACGGGTAGCAATCAGCCCCAGCATTTT
>many|TRBV24-1|.|TRBJ2-2
CATEGLEELFF
TGTGCCACCGAAGGTTTAGAGGAGCTGTTTTTT
>few|TRBV2|.|TRBJ2-1
CASSPAESSYNEQFF
TGTGCCAGCAGTCCAGCGGAGAGCTCCTACAATGAGCAGTTCTTC
>.|TRBV27|TRBD1|TRBJ2-7
CASRPLGQGSYEQYF
TGTGCCAGCAGGCCTCTGGGACAGGGGTCCTACGAGCAGTACTTC
>many|TRBV4-2|.|TRBJ2-7
CASSQDPGEIAYEQYF
TGTGCCAGCAGCCAAGATCCAGGGGAAATTGCCTACGAGCAGTACTTC
>.|TRBV7-7|.|TRBJ2-4
CATNLFGLAKNIQYF
TGTGCCACCAACCTATTCGGGCTAGCCAAAAACATTCAGTACTTC
>many|TRBV9|TRBD1|TRBJ2-3
CASSAGDRALTDTQYF
TGTGCCAGCAGCGCCGGCGACAGGGCCTTGACAGATACGCAGTATTTT
>.|TRBV28|TRBD1|TRBJ2-5
CASSYRGQGPGETQYF
TGTGCCAGCAGTTACCGAGGACAGGGGCCGGGAGAGACCCAGTACTTC
>many|TRBV12-3/TRBV12-4|.|TRBJ2-2
CASSSRAGYGELFF
TGTGCCAGCAGTTCGAGGGCGGGATACGGGGAGCTGTTTTTT
>many|TRBV5-1|.|TRBJ1-1
CASSLYTEAFF
TGCGCCAGCAGCCTTTACACTGAAGCTTTCTTT
>few|TRBV20-1|.|TRBJ1-6
CSARAPGGDNSPLHF
TGCAGTGCTAGAGCCCCGGGGGGTGATAATTCACCCCTCCACTTT
>many|TRBV20-1|TRBD1|TRBJ2-1
CSVSGTVNNREFF
TGCAGTGTCTCCGGGACAGTCAACAATAGGGAGTTCTTC